The clone carrying this TCR beta chain was recorded many times. The data were obtained in a study of T cells after yellow fever vaccination. General observations from the study: A large majority of primary-vaccination clones showed up again after the booster (about 97% CD4, 88% CD8).

Trimming left V 4 bases short and J 0 bases short, with 10 bases between. The V gene's germline CDR1 is SGHAT and CDR2 FQNNGV. The CDR3 extends over 14 amino acids. A process of 5'RACE template switching, which added a universal primer site and UMIs, was used to make TCR cDNA. From the 5' RACE reads, TCRdb called clonotypes with MiXCR, one entry per CDR3 protein. In the table there are some 96,000 distinct CDR3 sequences, more than 7.5% of which are singletons. The specimen comprised CD8+ T cells not binding an NS4B(214-222) dextramer, sorted from PBMCs, sampled roughly 14 days after the first yellow fever vaccination. J is TRBJ2-7 and V is TRBV11-2; a possible D gene is TRBD1 (5 bases). This receptor was identified in a man younger than 35 who received the YFV17D yellow fever vaccine. DNA for the CDR3: TGTGCCAGCAGCTCCTGGGGCACCTCCTACGAGCAGTACTTC. It translates to CASSSWGTSYEQYF.